The 16 T cell receptor beta chains below all came from one sample that was sequenced in a study of T cells after somatic rescue of genetic block. Method: immunoSEQ multiplex PCR; TCRdb's copy keeps in-frame clones and lacks some. The table has 70,000 to 95,000 clones, about nine tenths seen once. The sequenced sample consisted of peripheral blood mononuclear cells (PBMCs). These receptors came from a woman between 18 and 30 years old.

This chain joins TRBV18 and TRBJ2-4; 11 bases align to TRBD1. There are 15 residues in the CDR3. The V and J ends lost 5 bases and 8 bases, in that order; junction bases with no gene match: 8. CDR1 KGHSH and CDR2 LQKENI come from the germline V gene. Written as DNA, the CDR3 is TGTGCCAGCTCAGGGACAGGGGGGAATCGTTACATTCAGTACTTC. This encodes CASSGTGGNRYIQYF.

The chain employs TRBV12-5 and TRBJ2-2, with 11 bases lining up with TRBD1. CDR3 length equals 16 residues. Trimming took 5 bases from V and 7 from J; bases not matched to a gene: 9. CDR1 LGHNT and CDR2 FRNRAP come from the germline V gene. The CDR3, as DNA: TGTGCTAGTGGTCCTTGGACAGGGGGCGGACTCGGGGAGCTGTTTTTT. Its protein product is CASGPWTGGGLGELFF. Full variable domain (rest looked up from reference TRBV12-5 and TRBJ2-2): DARVTQTPRHKVTEMGQEVTMRCQPILGHNTVFWYRQTMMQGLELLAYFRNRAPLDDSGMPKDRFSAEMPDATLATLKIQPSEPRDSAVYFCASGPWTGGGLGELFFGEGSRLTVL.

The J gene is TRBJ1-5, the V gene TRBV19, with a possible D match to TRBD1 (5 bases). Trimming took 7 bases from V and 2 from J, leaving 27 bases between them. CDR3 length: 19 amino acids. Germline V gene data show CDR1 as LNHDA and CDR2 as SQIVND (reference sequence). CDR3 nucleotide sequence: TGTGCCAGTAAATTGGGGTCTCGGGCGGGGCCCATAGGCAATCAGCCCCAGCATTTT. It is translated as CASKLGSRAGPIGNQPQHF.

The chain carries TRBV12-5 and TRBJ2-7, with D possibly being TRBD1 (5 bases). CDR3 size: 15 residues. With 0 bases removed from V and 5 bases from J, the gap between germline ends came to 14 bases. CDR1 is LGHNT and CDR2 is FRNRAP in the germline V gene. The CDR3 nucleotides read TGTGCTAGTGGTTTGGTACAGGACCGGATGAACGAGCAGTACTTC. Translated: CASGLVQDRMNEQYF.

The rearrangement links TRBV29-1 to TRBJ2-1; no reliable D call. There are 10 residues in the CDR3. V dropped 7 bases and J dropped 9 bases, with 10 bases sitting between them. Germline CDR1 SQVTM, CDR2 ANQGSEA. DNA of the CDR3: TGCAGCGCGTCTTCGGGTGAGCAGTTCTTC. Translated, it gives CSASSGEQFF.

V is TRBV6-5 and J is TRBJ2-7; TRBD1 aligns across 7 bases. Germline V gives CDR1 MNHEY, CDR2 SVGAGI. The CDR3 covers 15 residues. Losses at the gene ends were 0 bases for V and 0 bases for J; bases not matched to a gene: 2. In DNA, the CDR3 is TGTGCCAGCAGTTACTCTGGGGACAGCTCCTACGAGCAGTACTTC. Amino acids: CASSYSGDSSYEQYF.

The chain joins TRBV12-5 to TRBJ1-1; D remains unclear. V was shortened by 7 bases and J by 4 bases, with 10 bases between the two germline ends. There are 12 residues in the CDR3. The germline V gene has CDR1 LGHNT and CDR2 FRNRAP. The CDR3 sequence: CASVSVGTEAFF. For the CDR3, the DNA is TGTGCTAGTGTATCGGTGGGCACTGAAGCTTTCTTT. Combining the CDR3 with reference TRBV12-5 and TRBJ1-1 gives the whole variable domain DARVTQTPRHKVTEMGQEVTMRCQPILGHNTVFWYRQTMMQGLELLAYFRNRAPLDDSGMPKDRFSAEMPDATLATLKIQPSEPRDSAVYFCASVSVGTEAFFGQGTRLTVV.

The CDR3 protein is CASSRLTEAFF. CDR3 in DNA: TGTGCCAGCAGCCGGCTGACTGAAGCTTTCTTT. The rearrangement joins TRBV28 to TRBJ1-1; no firm D call. Trimming took 6 bases from V and 5 from J, leaving 7 bases between them. The CDR3 is 11 amino acids. From germline, CDR1 is MDHEN and CDR2 SYDVKM.

Comments on this clone: The DNA is omitted, as the CDR3 cannot be located on it reliably, and the CDR3 follows TCRdb's listing. The V and J genes are TRBV5-1 and TRBJ2-1; the table's TRBD2 call for D was not verified on the DNA. Germline-derived CDR1 and CDR2 are SGHRS and YFSETQ. The CDR3 region is 15 residues in length, termini included. CDR3 residues: CASSFGSGTYNEQFF.

V is TRBV6-6 and J is TRBJ2-7; 7 nucleotides match TRBD1. Losses at the gene ends were 5 bases for V and 2 bases for J; bases not matched to a gene: 6. The CDR3 has 14 residues. CDR1 and CDR2 (germline): MNHNY, SVGAGI (reference sequence). CDR3 in amino acids: CASSPRDRAYEQYF. CDR3 in DNA: TGTGCCAGCAGTCCCCGGGACAGAGCCTACGAGCAGTACTTC.

This rearrangement joins TRBV13 to TRBJ2-7; D ambiguous. The CDR3 contains 14 residues. V dropped 3 bases and J dropped 5 bases, with 14 bases sitting between them. CDR1 and CDR2 (germline): PRHDT, FYEKMQ (reference sequence). The CDR3 nucleotides read TGTGCCAGCAGCTTTACTCCTAACCACCACGAGCAGTACTTC. This sequence encodes CASSFTPNHHEQYF.

The V call is TRBV25-1, the J call TRBJ1-2; D might be TRBD1 (5 bases). This CDR3 spans 11 amino acids. CDR1 and CDR2 from the germline V gene are MGHDK and SYGVNS. Trimming shortened V by 4 bases and J by 8 bases, and 8 bases separated the two germline ends. CDR3 DNA sequence: TGTGCCAGCAGTGTAAGGGGAGGCTACACCTTC. Residues: CASSVRGGYTF.

The chain combines TRBV10-1 with TRBJ2-2; tentatively, D is TRBD1 (5 bases). This CDR3 comprises 15 residues. CDR1 is WNHNN, CDR2 SYGVQD, per germline (reference sequence). Between the trimmed V and J ends, which lost 6 bases and 4 bases, there was a span of 15 bases. CDR3 nucleotides: TGCGCCAGCAGCCCTGCAGGGAAAATCACCGGGGAGCTGTTTTTT. Translation gives CASSPAGKITGELFF.

This clone came up once. V usage is TRBV7-6 and J usage is TRBJ2-1; TRBD2 matches 7 bases. This CDR3 contains 15 residues. From germline, CDR1 is SGHVS and CDR2 FNYEAQ. J gave up 4 bases and V 4 bases, and 7 bases lay outside the gene matches. The CDR3 DNA sequence: TGTGCCAGCAGCTACCCTAGCGGAGATTACAATGAGCAGTTCTTC. Translated: CASSYPSGDYNEQFF.

This sequence joins TRBV29-1 and TRBJ2-7; possible D gene TRBD2, 6 bases. The CDR3 sequence is 14 residues long. Germline V lookup: CDR1 SQVTM, CDR2 ANQGSEA. Trimming removed 4 bases from V and 2 bases from J, with 15 bases in between. The CDR3 sequence is CSVVRAEGTYEQYF. CDR3 bases: TGCAGCGTTGTTAGGGCGGAGGGAACCTACGAGCAGTACTTC.

The rearrangement links TRBV5-4 to TRBJ2-3, with TRBD2 matching 13 bases. CDR1 is SGHNT, CDR2 YYREEE, per germline (reference sequence). The CDR3 loop spans 16 amino acids. The junction had 8 bases not matched to a gene; V was cut back by 4 bases and J by 6 bases. The CDR3 loop reads CASSAPGLAGKDTQYF. The CDR3 nucleotides are TGTGCCAGCAGCGCCCCGGGACTAGCGGGAAAGGATACGCAGTATTTT.